This T cell receptor beta chain appears in the sequencing data of a study of cytomegalovirus exposure and HLA in healthy donors. Notes on this clone: The target antigen is unknown.

Sequenced by immunoSEQ multiplex PCR; TCRdb stores in-frame clones only, minus some. The sample records about 170,000 clones, around 85% being singletons. V shed 3 bases and J 5 bases; nucleotides not matched to a gene: 4. This CDR3 has 14 amino acids. The germline gives CDR1 LNHDA, CDR2 SQIVND (reference sequence). The study's findings and limits: The TCR clusters that emerged in the first cohort tended, a later analysis found, to co-occur in the roughly 130 validation repertoires. TCR beta chains numbering some 160 were designated cytomegalovirus-associated. Among the CMV-associated chains, three were confirmed in vitro as specific for CMV antigens.

This clonotype originated in a woman in her thirties in good health and CMV-seronegative. The sample consisted of PBMCs. J is TRBJ2-7 and V is TRBV19, with 10 bases that match TRBD2. The CDR3 protein is CASSMSGRANEQYF. The DNA of the CDR3 is TGTGCCAGTAGTATGAGCGGGAGGGCCAACGAGCAGTACTTC.